The T cell receptor beta chain under discussion was sequenced for a study of T-cell memory formation after mild COVID-19. Barcoded TCR alpha and TCR beta cDNA libraries with UMIs came from 5'RACE using constant-segment primers. A single record per CDR3 protein comes from TCRdb applying MiXCR to the 5' RACE reads. This sample has 250,000 to 350,000 distinct CDR3 sequences, with 15% to 20% found just once. A remark on this clonotype: The antigen is not known.

Overall study findings and caveats: Mostly located in CM and EM were contracting CD4+ clones, with contracting CD8+ clones located in EMRA.

The germline V and J ends were trimmed by 4 bases and 5 bases, with 13 bases remaining between them. Germline V gives CDR1 KGHDR, CDR2 SFDVKD. The CDR3 is 14 amino acids. The V call is TRBV24-1, the J call TRBJ2-5, with D unclear. This TCR came from a man between 18 and 29 years old who had mild COVID-19 (a few samples of this study predate the infection). Cell type and time point are not known. The specimen was PBMCs or a T cell subset sorted from them (not recorded which). The CDR3 loop is CATSDPGRGETQYF. CDR3 bases: TGTGCCACCAGTGACCCCGGTAGAGGCGAGACCCAGTACTTC.